Listed below are T cell receptor beta chains from one sample, sequenced in a study of identical twins. MiXCR, applied by TCRdb to the 5' RACE reads, yields one record per CDR3 protein. Among hundreds of thousands of distinct CDR3 sequences listed, approximately 18% were seen once. These data were also filed under a second study, of T cells expressing NK-cell markers.

The sample taken for sequencing was PBMCs. Receptors originate from a young woman in good health. Each CDR3 is given with its conserved first and last residue. D genes are given only for firm matches. Clone size is given for some rows only: seen once, a few or many times, or a class if the clone is expanded.

clone size	J gene	V gene	D gene	CDR3 DNA	CDR3 protein
few	TRBJ1-2	TRBV12-3/TRBV12-4	.	TGTGCCAGCAGTCCCTCGGGTCGGAAGCTCTATGGCTACACCTTC	CASSPSGRKLYGYTF
.	TRBJ2-7	TRBV6-2/TRBV6-3	.	TGTGCCAGCACCTACCTGGGACATCAATACGAGCAGTACTTC	CASTYLGHQYEQYF
few	TRBJ2-7	TRBV6-1	.	TGTGCCAGCAGTCAGACAGGCACCCAAGGCCAGTACTTC	CASSQTGTQGQYF
few	TRBJ1-6	TRBV5-1	.	TGCGCCAGCAGCTTGGAGTCGCGGGTTAATTCACCCCTCCACTTT	CASSLESRVNSPLHF
few	TRBJ2-1	TRBV27	.	TGTGCCAGCAGTTACCTCGCAGGGGAGGAGCAGTTCTTC	CASSYLAGEEQFF
few	TRBJ1-6	TRBV5-1	.	TGCGCCAGCAGCTTGGGGACAGAATTCTGGTCACCCCTCCACTTT	CASSLGTEFWSPLHF
.	TRBJ2-7	TRBV20-1	TRBD2	TGCAGTGCTACAATAGCGGGAGGGCGCTACGAGCAGTACTTC	CSATIAGGRYEQYF
few	TRBJ2-6	TRBV5-5	.	TGTGCCAGCAGCCCGGACATGCTAGGGGCCAACGTCCTGACTTTC	CASSPDMLGANVLTF
few	TRBJ2-3	TRBV12-3/TRBV12-4	TRBD1	TGTGCCAGCAGTTTTTTTCTCCGAGCGGACAGGGCGAGCACAGATACGCAGTATTTT	CASSFFLRADRASTDTQYF
few	TRBJ1-5	TRBV5-1	.	TGCGCCAGCAGCTTGGGAGGGGATCTGCGCAATCAGCCCCAGCATTTT	CASSLGGDLRNQPQHF
.	TRBJ1-5	TRBV18	.	TGTGCCAGCTCACGGGACAATCAGCCCCAGCATTTT	CASSRDNQPQHF
few	TRBJ2-7	TRBV20-1	.	TGCAGTGCTAGAGATATGGACAGCTACGAGCAGTACTTC	CSARDMDSYEQYF
few	TRBJ2-5	TRBV4-1	.	TGCGCCAGCAGCCAAGTCGCCCACTTTACCCAGTACTTC	CASSQVAHFTQYF
.	TRBJ2-7	TRBV7-2	TRBD2	TGTGCCAGCAGACAACTAGCGGGGGGGGACACCTACGAGCAGTACTTC	CASRQLAGGDTYEQYF
.	TRBJ2-1	TRBV5-1	.	TGCGCCAGCAGCTTGGCAGGACCCGATGAGCAGTTCTTC	CASSLAGPDEQFF
few	TRBJ2-1	TRBV20-1	TRBD2	TGCAGTGCTAGAGATCCTAGCGGGAGTAGGTACAATGAGCAGTTCTTC	CSARDPSGSRYNEQFF
.	TRBJ2-1	TRBV14	.	TGTGCCAGCAGCCAAGATGTGAGGGGAAATCAGTTCTTC	CASSQDVRGNQFF
.	TRBJ1-4	TRBV6-1	.	TGTGCCAGCAGGGGTAGTTTAGGTGAAAAACTGTTTTTT	CASRGSLGEKLFF
few	TRBJ2-4	TRBV11-2	TRBD1	TGTGCCAGCAGCTTACGAAACAGGGGCTCAAATACCAAAAACATTCAGTACTTC	CASSLRNRGSNTKNIQYF
many	TRBJ2-1	TRBV5-1	TRBD2	TGCGCCAGCAGCTTGGGTAGCGGGGACAATGAGCAGTTCTTC	CASSLGSGDNEQFF
few	TRBJ2-3	TRBV12-3/TRBV12-4	TRBD2	TGTGCCAGCAGGCTAGCGGGGGGACACACAGATACGCAGTATTTT	CASRLAGGHTDTQYF
.	TRBJ1-1	TRBV13	TRBD1	TGTGCCTGCTGCAGTCCGACCCTAGACAGGGTGGGAGAGATCGGTGAAGCTTTCTTT	CACCSPTLDRVGEIGEAFF
few	TRBJ2-4	TRBV3-1	.	TGTGCCAGCAGCCAATCACAGGCTGGCAACATTCAGTACTTC	CASSQSQAGNIQYF
few	TRBJ2-4	TRBV12-3/TRBV12-4	TRBD2	TGTGCCAGCGGATTTAGCGGGAGGGCCCACATTCAGTACTTC	CASGFSGRAHIQYF
few	TRBJ2-7	TRBV7-8	TRBD1	TGTGCCAGCAGCTCCCGGGACAGGGTAATCACCGAGCAGTACTTC	CASSSRDRVITEQYF
.	TRBJ2-7	TRBV18	TRBD1	TGTGCCAGCTCACCACGGATCAGGGGGCAGAGCCACGAGCAGTACTTC	CASSPRIRGQSHEQYF
few	TRBJ1-4	TRBV19	.	TGTGCCAGTAGTATGAGACAGATTAATGAAAAACTGTTTTTT	CASSMRQINEKLFF
many	TRBJ2-3	TRBV12-3/TRBV12-4	TRBD2	TGTGCCAGCAGTTTAGCGGGAGGGATCACAGATACGCAGTATTTT	CASSLAGGITDTQYF
many	TRBJ2-7	TRBV12-3/TRBV12-4	.	TGTGCCAGCAGTTTAGCCCACAGGGCTTACGAGCAGTACTTC	CASSLAHRAYEQYF
.	TRBJ2-7	TRBV20-1	.	TGCAGTGCCAACCGGGACTTAACCTACGAGCAGTACTTC	CSANRDLTYEQYF
.	TRBJ2-1	TRBV20-1	.	TGCTGTGCTATCCCCCATTGGCGGGGCCCGTACAATGAGCAGTTCTTC	CCAIPHWRGPYNEQFF
.	TRBJ1-1	TRBV9	.	TGTGCCAGCAGCTCACCTGGGGGGCGTACTGAAGCTTTCTTT	CASSSPGGRTEAFF
.	TRBJ1-6	TRBV4-3	.	TGCGCCAGCAGCCTCCAGGGATACGCCGATTCACCCCTCCACTTT	CASSLQGYADSPLHF
.	TRBJ1-4	TRBV7-8	TRBD1	TGTGCCAGCAGCCTACGGGACAGCAGCGAAAAACTGTTTTTT	CASSLRDSSEKLFF
many	TRBJ1-1	TRBV7-3	.	TGTGCCAGCAGCATGGGTCGGGGCACGAACACTGAAGCTTTCTTT	CASSMGRGTNTEAFF
.	TRBJ2-1	TRBV7-2	.	TGTGCCAGCAGCTCGCCGATTTATAATGAGCAGTTCTTC	CASSSPIYNEQFF
few	TRBJ2-5	TRBV20-1	TRBD2	TGCAGTGCTGATTTAGCGGGGAGGCAAGAGACCCAGTACTTC	CSADLAGRQETQYF
.	TRBJ2-1	TRBV20-1	.	TGCAGTGCCCCCCGTATGGGAAATGAGCAGTTCTTC	CSAPRMGNEQFF
few	TRBJ2-1	TRBV5-1	.	TGCGCCAGCAGTCTGGAGCTTTACCACAATGAGCAGTTCTTC	CASSLELYHNEQFF
.	TRBJ2-7	TRBV29-1	TRBD1	TGCAGCGTTGACGTCAGGGGGACATCTAACGAGCAGTACTTC	CSVDVRGTSNEQYF
.	TRBJ2-3	TRBV16	TRBD1	TGTGCCAGCGTACCAGCGGGACAGGGTCGAGATACGCAGTATTTT	CASVPAGQGRDTQYF
.	TRBJ2-6	TRBV20-1	.	TGCAGCTCGAGCCGGGCTCCGGGGGCCAACGTCCTGACTTTC	CSSSRAPGANVLTF
few	TRBJ2-7	TRBV12-3/TRBV12-4	.	TGTGCCAGCAGTCGCAATCAGGGGCCCCTTACGCAGCAGTACTTC	CASSRNQGPLTQQYF
.	TRBJ2-7	TRBV10-3	TRBD1	TGTGCCATCAGTGGGACAGGGGGCGCCCCCTACGAGCAGTACTTC	CAISGTGGAPYEQYF
.	TRBJ1-2	TRBV3-1	.	TGTGCCAGCAGCCAAGTGGCCAGCTCTAGCTATGGCTACACCTTC	CASSQVASSSYGYTF
few	TRBJ1-1	TRBV7-6	.	TGTGCCAGCAGCGCACGGGACCTAGATGGCACTGAAGCTTTCTTT	CASSARDLDGTEAFF
.	TRBJ2-3	TRBV7-3	TRBD2	TGTGCCAGCAGCTTATATGTGTCTAGCGGGGCCTCCGATACGCAGTATTTT	CASSLYVSSGASDTQYF
.	TRBJ1-6	TRBV20-1	.	TGCAGTGCTAGTAATCCAGGCGGGGGTAATTCACCCCTCCACTTT	CSASNPGGGNSPLHF
.	TRBJ2-1	TRBV9	.	TGTGCCAGCAGCGTAGACTCACCACCGTGGGAGCAGTTCTTC	CASSVDSPPWEQFF
.	TRBJ2-7	TRBV5-1	.	TGCGCCAGCAAGGTCGTCCCAGAAACCTACGAGCAGTACTTC	CASKVVPETYEQYF
few	TRBJ2-1	TRBV5-6	TRBD2	TGTGCCAGCAGCTTGGCGCTAGCGGGGGGTGTCGAAGATGAGCAGTTCTTC	CASSLALAGGVEDEQFF
.	TRBJ2-3	TRBV5-6	TRBD1	TGTGCCAGCAGTCCCGGACAGGGGAAGGATACGCAGTATTTT	CASSPGQGKDTQYF
few	TRBJ1-1	TRBV6-2/TRBV6-3	.	TGTGCCAGCAGTTTTCAGAGAACTGAAGCTTTCTTT	CASSFQRTEAFF
few	TRBJ1-1	TRBV5-1	.	TGCGCCAGCAGCGTTTCCCAGGGGAGCACTGAAGCTTTCTTT	CASSVSQGSTEAFF
.	TRBJ2-1	TRBV30	.	TGTGCCTGGGATCCCTGGGGCCCCGGGTCCTACAATGAGCAGTTCTTC	CAWDPWGPGSYNEQFF